These T cell receptor beta chains were read from a single sample in a study of T cells in Graves' hyperthyroidism and ophthalmopathy. TCRdb re-derived calls from the multiplex PCR reads in MiXCR, one entry per CDR3 protein. The sample has more than 450,000 distinct CDR3 sequences; 14% are singletons. The sequenced sample consisted of blood. The receptor set was obtained from a woman aged 40 to 50 with Graves' hyperthyroidism. CDR3s include the opening cysteine and the closing phenylalanine or tryptophan. The D gene is left open where the match is weak. A clone size is listed for some rows: how often the clone was seen (once, few, many), or a class if it is expanded.

TRBV2	TRBJ2-3	TRBD2	once	CASSPSWGGRASDTQYF	TGTGCCAGCAGCCCGAGTTGGGGCGGGAGGGCCTCAGATACGCAGTATTTT
TRBV28	TRBJ2-1	TRBD2	many	CASRTSGAEQFF	TGTGCCAGCAGAACTAGCGGAGCTGAGCAGTTCTTC
TRBV9	TRBJ1-1	-	many	CASSVESGNTEAFF	TGTGCCAGCAGCGTAGAATCGGGTAACACTGAAGCTTTCTTT
TRBV20-1	TRBJ2-1	TRBD2	many	CSARARAGGFNEQFF	TGCAGTGCTAGGGCACGAGCGGGAGGGTTCAATGAGCAGTTCTTC
TRBV9	TRBJ1-2	TRBD1	few	CASSVTQGIGGYTF	TGTGCCAGCAGCGTTACACAGGGGATCGGCGGCTACACCTTC
TRBV19	TRBJ2-2	TRBD2	-	CASSRFGSGSGNTGELFF	TGTGCCAGTAGTCGTTTTGGTAGCGGGAGTGGGAACACCGGGGAGCTGTTTTTT
TRBV11-3	TRBJ2-1	-	many	CASTRGSYNEQFF	TGTGCCAGCACACGGGGCTCCTACAATGAGCAGTTCTTC
TRBV3-1	TRBJ1-2	TRBD1	many	CASSPDRANYGYTF	TGTGCCAGCAGCCCGGACAGGGCAAACTATGGCTACACCTTC
TRBV7-8	TRBJ2-5	TRBD1	-	CAGSLFGSDRDF	TGTGCCGGCAGCCTCTTTGGTTCGGACAGGGACTTC
TRBV20-1	TRBJ2-1	TRBD2	few	CSARDLRLAGVSAVEQFF	TGCAGTGCTAGAGATTTACGGCTAGCGGGAGTGTCGGCCGTTGAGCAGTTCTTC
TRBV2	TRBJ1-3	-	few	CASSVANSGNTIYF	TGTGCCAGCAGTGTAGCAAACTCTGGAAACACCATATATTTT
TRBV5-1	TRBJ2-7	TRBD1	many	CASSPGQDYEQYF	TGCGCCAGCAGCCCGGGACAGGACTACGAGCAGTACTTC
TRBV5-6	TRBJ1-6	TRBD1	few	CASSWGTGHDSPLHF	TGTGCCAGCAGCTGGGGGACAGGACATGATTCACCCCTCCACTTT
TRBV6-1	TRBJ1-1	-	many	CASSEFLNTEAFF	TGTGCCAGCAGTGAATTTCTGAACACTGAAGCTTTCTTT
TRBV19	TRBJ1-3	-	-	CASSMAGTTYAGNTIYF	TGTGCCAGTAGTATGGCCGGGACAACCTACGCTGGAAACACCATATATTTT
TRBV18	TRBJ2-1	TRBD2	-	CASSPIGRALRYNEQFF	TGTGCCAGCTCACCAATCGGGAGGGCCCTGAGGTACAATGAGCAGTTCTTC
TRBV27	TRBJ1-2	TRBD1	-	CASSSPGGDGYTF	TGTGCCAGCAGCTCCCCAGGGGGAGATGGCTACACCTTC
TRBV20-1	TRBJ1-1	-	many	CSASSGHTEAFF	TGCAGTGCTAGTTCAGGACACACTGAAGCTTTCTTT
TRBV7-2	TRBJ2-2	-	-	CASSLREHIGELFF	TGTGCCAGCAGCTTGAGGGAGCACATCGGGGAGCTGTTTTTT
TRBV2	TRBJ2-7	TRBD2	many	CASSPGGLAETYEQYF	TGTGCCAGCAGCCCAGGGGGACTAGCGGAAACCTACGAGCAGTACTTC
TRBV29-1	TRBJ2-3	-	many	CSVEEWGGGADTQYF	TGCAGCGTTGAAGAATGGGGAGGGGGCGCAGATACGCAGTATTTT
TRBV3-1	TRBJ2-5	-	many	CASSQELGTWTQETQYF	TGTGCCAGCAGCCAAGAGTTAGGGACTTGGACCCAAGAGACCCAGTACTTC
TRBV20-1	TRBJ1-1	-	many	CSARFGTSNTEAFF	TGCAGTGCTAGATTCGGGACATCCAACACTGAAGCTTTCTTT
TRBV4-1	TRBJ2-7	-	few	CASSQDRRQYF	TGCGCCAGCAGCCAAGATCGTAGGCAGTACTTC
TRBV2	TRBJ1-6	-	many	CASDPAGDNSPLHF	TGTGCCAGCGACCCGGCAGGGGATAATTCACCCCTCCACTTT
TRBV7-2	TRBJ1-1	-	-	CASSSMGGYGTEAFF	TGTGCCAGCAGCTCCATGGGGGGGTATGGCACTGAAGCTTTCTTT
TRBV27	TRBJ2-4	TRBD2	few	CASSLGGRAAIQYF	TGTGCCAGCAGTTTGGGCGGGAGGGCCGCCATTCAGTACTTC
TRBV12-3/TRBV12-4	TRBJ1-3	-	many	CASSSRGRGAGNTIYF	TGTGCCAGCAGTTCAAGGGGCCGGGGGGCTGGAAACACCATATATTTT
TRBV20-1	TRBJ2-7	TRBD2	many	CSAIPFGLGNYEQYF	TGCAGTGCAATACCCTTCGGACTAGGAAACTACGAGCAGTACTTC
TRBV5-1	TRBJ1-1	-	many	CASSYNRNTEAFF	TGCGCCAGCAGCTACAACAGGAACACTGAAGCTTTCTTT
TRBV7-3	TRBJ2-1	TRBD2	-	CASSLAGDSRYNEQFF	TGTGCCAGCAGCTTAGCGGGAGATTCGCGGTACAATGAGCAGTTCTTC
TRBV6-1	TRBJ2-7	-	many	CASSVGQGSYEQYF	TGTGCCAGCAGTGTAGGGCAGGGCAGCTACGAGCAGTACTTC
TRBV20-1	TRBJ2-7	TRBD2	many	CSARDRASGSRSYEQYF	TGCAGTGCTAGAGATCGGGCTAGCGGGAGTAGGTCCTACGAGCAGTACTTC
TRBV6-1	TRBJ2-1	TRBD1	many	CASSVGQGIYNEQFF	TGTGCCAGCAGTGTGGGACAGGGTATCTACAATGAGCAGTTCTTC
TRBV2	TRBJ2-1	TRBD2	many	CASRSSGVSNEQFF	TGTGCCAGCAGATCTAGCGGAGTTAGCAATGAGCAGTTCTTC
TRBV20-1	TRBJ2-2	-	many	CSAREGAGELFF	TGCAGTGCTAGAGAGGGGGCCGGGGAGCTGTTTTTT
TRBV5-1	TRBJ2-1	TRBD2	many	CASSLMASGNNEQFF	TGCGCCAGCAGCTTGATGGCTAGCGGGAACAATGAGCAGTTCTTC
TRBV30	TRBJ2-3	-	-	CAWGGTDTQYF	TGTGCCTGGGGGGGAACAGATACGCAGTATTTT
TRBV11-1	TRBJ2-1	-	many	CASTPDSVYNEQFF	TGTGCCAGCACCCCGGACAGCGTCTACAATGAGCAGTTCTTC
TRBV28	TRBJ1-5	-	many	CASSLSGLGNQPQHF	TGTGCCAGCAGTTTATCCGGTTTAGGGAATCAGCCCCAGCATTTT
TRBV30	TRBJ1-4	-	many	CAWRSTNEKLFF	TGTGCATGGAGAAGCACTAATGAAAAACTGTTTTTT
TRBV15	TRBJ2-7	TRBD2	many	CATSRDFGTSGLYEQYF	TGTGCCACCAGCAGAGATTTTGGGACTAGCGGTCTATACGAGCAGTACTTC
TRBV5-1	TRBJ2-7	TRBD2	many	CASSLLAGGSYEQYF	TGCGCCAGCAGCTTACTAGCGGGAGGCTCCTACGAGCAGTACTTC